Shown below are 14 T cell receptor beta chains from a single sample sequenced in a study of cytomegalovirus exposure and HLA in healthy donors. Vbeta (60) and Jbeta (13) primers were used in the PCR. Assay: immunoSEQ multiplex PCR; the TCRdb copy retains only in-frame clones and omits some. Among 100,000 to 150,000 clones listed, about three quarters were seen once. Sample: PBMCs. The receptors were gathered from a woman aged 40 to 55 in good health and CMV-seronegative.

The chain combines TRBV9 with TRBJ2-7, with 9 bases lining up with TRBD2. The V segment lost 3 bases and the J segment 7 bases; nucleotides outside the gene matches: 11. From germline, CDR1 is SGDLS and CDR2 YYNGEE. CDR3 length equals 15 residues. CDR3 region: CASSGGGSGSKEQYF. The CDR3 coding sequence is TGTGCCAGCAGCGGTGGGGGTAGCGGGAGTAAAGAGCAGTACTTC.

The CDR3 region is CASSESWRSLAHEQYF. The CDR3 nucleotides read TGTGCCAGCAGTGAATCGTGGCGGAGCCTCGCCCACGAGCAGTACTTC. J is TRBJ2-7 and V is TRBV25-1, with D uncertain. Trimming took 1 base from V and 5 from J, leaving 18 bases between them. This CDR3 is built from 16 residues. Germline V gene data show CDR1 as MGHDK and CDR2 as SYGVNS.

The rearrangement uses TRBV4-3 and TRBJ2-5; D possibly corresponds to TRBD2 (5 bases). V was cut by 0 bases and J by 5 bases, with 19 bases left in between. The germline CDR1 and CDR2 sequences are LGHNA and YSLEER. This CDR3 region has 17 residues. CDR3 loop: CASSQDLRHAGGETQYF. CDR3 DNA: TGCGCCAGCAGCCAAGATCTAAGGCACGCGGGCGGGGAGACCCAGTACTTC.

This clone has only a few counts. V gene TRBV6-4 combines with J gene TRBJ1-2; D ambiguous. Germline-derived CDR1 and CDR2 are MRHNA and SNTAGT. V lost 5 bases and J 3 bases, leaving 28 bases between the germline ends. The length of the CDR3 is 19 residues. The CDR3 DNA reads as TGTGCCAGCAGTTTCCACCCTTTTCCGCGGGAGAGGGTTGACTATGGCTACACCTTC. It is translated as CASSFHPFPRERVDYGYTF.

This chain links TRBV7-2 with TRBJ2-6; D unresolved. Deletions cut 2 bases from V and 4 bases from J, with 9 bases between. The CDR3 totals 15 residues. Germline V CDR1 and CDR2: SGHTA, FQGNSA. The CDR3 nucleotides are TGTGCCAGCAGCTTAATCGGGTCCGGGGCCAACGTCCTGACTTTC. This encodes CASSLIGSGANVLTF.

This clone was found once. The chain uses TRBV19 and TRBJ2-1; the D is unclear. The ends were cut back, 6 bases at V and 13 bases at J, with 16 bases in the middle. The CDR3 extends over 12 amino acids. CDR1 and CDR2 from the germline V gene are LNHDA and SQIVND (reference sequence). CDR3: CASSPRKALQFF. The CDR3 bases are TGTGCCAGTAGCCCTAGAAAGGCTTTACAGTTCTTC.

In its sample, this clone was seen once. The rearrangement uses TRBV15 and TRBJ2-7, with 9 nucleotides matching TRBD1. The trim removed 5 bases at V and 3 bases at J, leaving 8 bases unmatched. CDR1 and CDR2 (germline): LNHNV, YYDKDF (reference sequence). The CDR3 covers 15 residues. The CDR3 sequence is CATSLRTGVYYEQYF. The CDR3 bases are TGTGCCACCAGCCTCAGGACAGGGGTTTACTACGAGCAGTACTTC.

The chain joins TRBV19 to TRBJ2-7; 9 nucleotides align to TRBD1. Germline V gene sequence: CDR1 LNHDA, CDR2 SQIVND (reference sequence). This CDR3 is 16 amino acids long. With V trimmed by 3 bases and J by 3 bases, 9 bases remained unmatched. CDR3 loop: CASSIRPWTGDYEQYF. As DNA, the CDR3 is TGTGCCAGTAGTATTCGGCCTTGGACAGGGGACTACGAGCAGTACTTC.

Written as DNA, the CDR3 is TGTGCCAGCAGCTTATTGGGCGAAAGCTCCTACGAGCAGTACTTC. Amino acids: CASSLLGESSYEQYF. This chain uses TRBV11-3 with TRBJ2-7; D ambiguous. The CDR3 has 15 residues. Trimming shortened V by 2 bases and J by 0 bases, and 11 bases separated the two germline ends. Germline loops: CDR1 SGHNT, CDR2 YENEEA.

For this clone: The junction departs from germline at one end; a sequencing error may be responsible. The chain combines TRBV7-9 with TRBJ2-4, with a weak D call TRBD2 (5 bases). The CDR3 length is 14 residues. Germline V lookup: CDR1 SEHNR, CDR2 FQNEAQ (reference sequence). CDR3 protein: CAMAPVGAKNSQYF. The CDR3 DNA reads TGTGCCATGGCCCCCGTGGGAGCCAAAAACAGTCAGTACTTC.

The chain joins TRBV5-4 to TRBJ2-5; the D gene is possibly TRBD2 (7 bases). V was shortened by 4 bases and J by 5 bases, with 18 bases between the two germline ends. CDR1 and CDR2 (germline): SGHNT, YYREEE (reference sequence). The CDR3 contains 15 residues. The CDR3 loop is CASSGPVGGRETQYF. CDR3 DNA: TGTGCCAGCAGCGGCCCCGTCGGGGGGCGGGAGACCCAGTACTTC.

This clone came up a few times. The same CDR3 arises from other DNA sequences in this sample as well. This chain connects TRBV7-9 to TRBJ1-1, with D maybe TRBD1 (6 bases). The CDR3 is 15 amino acids. Germline assignment: CDR1 SEHNR and CDR2 FQNEAQ (reference sequence). With 5 bases removed from V and 1 base from J, the gap between germline ends came to 14 bases. CDR3 nucleotide sequence: TGTGCCAGCAGCGCAGCGGACAGTAAGAACACTGAAGCTTTCTTT. Its protein is CASSAADSKNTEAFF.

This clone has only a few counts. The chain has TRBV10-3 and TRBJ2-1; 8 positions agree with TRBD2. This CDR3 spans 17 amino acids. CDR1 is ENHRY and CDR2 is SYGVKD in the germline V gene. J was trimmed by 2 bases and V by 0 bases; bases with no gene match: 6. The CDR3 DNA follows: TGTGCCATCAGTGAGTCGACCGGACTAGCTGCCTACAATGAGCAGTTCTTC. Translated: CAISESTGLAAYNEQFF.

The V call is TRBV5-1, the J call TRBJ2-5; D is unresolved. Trimming pared 0 bases from V and 5 bases from J, leaving 5 bases between. The CDR3 totals 12 residues. Germline V gene lookup returns CDR1 SGHRS and CDR2 YFSETQ. In nucleotides, the CDR3 is TGCGCCAGCAGCTTGGCACGGGAGACCCAGTACTTC. It encodes CASSLARETQYF.